This entry concerns a single TCR beta chain. What it recognizes is unknown. CDR1 is SGHTS, CDR2 YDEGEE, per germline. This CDR3 is built from 17 residues. V lost 4 bases and J lost 2; bases outside the gene matches: 11. Together with a sample-barcoded 5' primer, a J-beta primer mix was included in a second PCR lasting roughly 6 to 12 cycles. All cDNA molecules were each tagged by a template-switch adaptor with 12 random nucleotides. Each CDR3 protein is one row after TCRdb ran MiXCR on the 5' RACE reads. Of 1.5 million or so distinct CDR3 sequences listed, around two fifths are singletons. The study drew donors from healthy Caucasian individuals in Russia aged roughly 6 to 95. Isolation of PBMCs gave at least 7 million cells per sample. This record comes from a study of blood T cells in healthy people across ages. Findings and caveats of the study: Comparison with aged donors showed that long-lived donors had more naive CD4+ cells and higher diversity.

This TCR was recovered from a young woman in good health. The sample was blood. J is TRBJ1-2 and V is TRBV5-8, with 10 bases identical to TRBD1. The CDR3, as DNA: TGTGCCAGCAGCCGAACCCCCGGGACAGGGGAAAACTATGGCTACACCTTC. Amino acid sequence: CASSRTPGTGENYGYTF.